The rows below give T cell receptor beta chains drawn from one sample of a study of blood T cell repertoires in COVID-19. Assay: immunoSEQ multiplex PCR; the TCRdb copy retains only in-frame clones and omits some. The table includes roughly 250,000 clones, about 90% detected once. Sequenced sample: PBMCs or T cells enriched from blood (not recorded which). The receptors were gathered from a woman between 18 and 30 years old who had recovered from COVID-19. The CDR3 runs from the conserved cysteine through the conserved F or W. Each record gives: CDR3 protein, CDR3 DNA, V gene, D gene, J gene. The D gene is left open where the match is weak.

CASSSYHATGRTDTQYF TGTGCCAGCAGCTCCTACCACGCGACAGGGCGGACAGATACGCAGTATTTT TRBV7-3 TRBD1 TRBJ2-3
CASSYGLGTEAFF TGTGCCAGCAGCTACGGACTCGGCACTGAAGCTTTCTTT TRBV5-6 NA TRBJ1-1
CSAMTGDEQYF TGCAGTGCTATGACAGGGGACGAGCAGTACTTC TRBV20-1 TRBD1 TRBJ2-7
CASSHVSQREGYEQYF TGTGCCAGCAGCCACGTTTCCCAGCGGGAGGGTTACGAGCAGTACTTC TRBV4-2 TRBD2 TRBJ2-7
CASRRDTRSYNSPLHF TGTGCCAGCAGACGGGACACCCGCTCCTATAATTCACCCCTCCACTTT TRBV5-5 NA TRBJ1-6
CASSYSAGPVDTQYF TGTGCCAGCAGTTACTCGGCGGGTCCGGTAGATACGCAGTATTTT TRBV6-5 NA TRBJ2-3
CAISGSDFSYEQYF TGTGCCATCAGTGGATCGGACTTTTCCTACGAGCAGTACTTC TRBV10-3 NA TRBJ2-7
CSAGREGTEAFF TGCAGCGCCGGACGGGAGGGCACTGAAGCTTTCTTT TRBV29-1 NA TRBJ1-1
CASSRGQNEKLFF TGTGCCAGCAGCCGCGGGCAGAACGAAAAACTGTTTTTT TRBV7-9 NA TRBJ1-4
CASSQYRGRANEQFF TGTGCCAGCAGCCAGTACAGGGGGCGAGCGAATGAGCAGTTCTTC TRBV3-1/TRBV3-2 TRBD1 TRBJ2-1
CASSTGGAGYTF TGTGCCAGCAGCACAGGGGGCGCAGGCTACACCTTC TRBV28 TRBD1 TRBJ1-2
CSAGPKPGLAGGSYNEQFF TGCAGCGCAGGCCCCAAACCCGGACTAGCGGGGGGCTCCTACAATGAGCAGTTCTTC TRBV29-1 TRBD2 TRBJ2-1
CASSPTSSSSYGGTDTQYF TGTGCCAGCAGCCCCACGTCTTCTTCTTCTTACGGGGGCACAGATACGCAGTATTTT TRBV9 NA TRBJ2-3
CASSDTGYSYNEQFF TGTGCCAGCAGCGATACAGGTTACTCCTACAATGAGCAGTTCTTC TRBV27 NA TRBJ2-1
CATSRDRPSAETQYF TGTGCCACCAGCAGAGATCGGCCCAGCGCAGAGACCCAGTACTTC TRBV15 NA TRBJ2-5
CASSLTETRGNSPLHF TGCGCCAGCAGCTTGACGGAGACCCGAGGGAATTCACCCCTCCACTTT TRBV5-1 NA TRBJ1-6
CASSKDRGTQPQHF TGCGCCAGCTCCAAAGACAGGGGGACTCAGCCCCAGCATTTT TRBV5-1 TRBD1 TRBJ1-5
CASSPTGGWTEAFF TGTGCCAGCAGCCCTACAGGGGGTTGGACTGAAGCTTTCTTT TRBV5-6 TRBD1 TRBJ1-1
CATSREGSTEAFF TGTGCCACCAGCAGAGAGGGGAGCACTGAAGCTTTCTTT TRBV15 NA TRBJ1-1
CASSRGTSRETQYF TGCGCCAGCAGCCGCGGGACTAGCCGGGAGACCCAGTACTTC TRBV5-1 TRBD2 TRBJ2-5